What follows are 14 T cell receptor beta chains derived from one specimen sequenced in a study of blood T cell repertoires in COVID-19 (TCRdb year 2020). The receptor library was made with the immunoSEQ multiplex PCR assay. Held by TCRdb, this immuneACCESS table contains in-frame sequences only and omits some clones. Under half of the omission traces to an unresolved V gene where checked; the cause of the rest is unknown. The sample data list 110,000 or so clones, and more than 80% of these were observed just once. 5% to 6.5% of the sample rests with the top ten. Sample: peripheral blood. These TCRs come from a woman aged 60 to 75 with COVID-19, enrolled during active disease.

This clone has only a few counts. The V call is TRBV7-2, the J call TRBJ2-2; 7 bases fit TRBD2. The CDR3 consists of 16 residues. The ends lost 2 bases at V and 1 base at J; junction bases unmatched: 4. Germline-derived CDR1 and CDR2 are SGHTA and FQGNSA. CDR3 amino acids: CASSLNRGGNTGELFF. CDR3 DNA sequence: TGTGCCAGCAGCTTAAACCGCGGGGGGAACACCGGGGAGCTGTTTTTT. Complete variable domain (other parts from reference TRBV7-2 and TRBJ2-2): GAGVSQSPSNKVTEKGKDVELRCDPISGHTALYWYRQSLGQGLEFLIYFQGNSAPDKSGLPSDRFSAERTGGSVSTLTIQRTQQEDSAVYLCASSLNRGGNTGELFFGEGSRLTVL.

The DNA for the CDR3 is TGTGCCTGGAGTGGGGGGACAGGGGGCGCGGATGGCTACACCTTC. It codes for CAWSGGTGGADGYTF. This sequence joins TRBV30 and TRBJ1-2; TRBD1 agrees at 12 bases. Trimming removed 1 base from V and 6 bases from J; junction bases left unmatched: 6. The CDR3 covers 15 residues. Germline lookup yields CDR1 GTSNPN and CDR2 SVGIG (reference sequence).

In its sample, this clone was seen once. In DNA form, the CDR3 reads TGCAGCGCCCTCCGGGACTCCGGAACTGAAGCTTTCTTT. Protein sequence: CSALRDSGTEAFF. V usage is TRBV29-1 and J usage is TRBJ1-1, with D maybe TRBD1 (5 bases). This CDR3 contains 13 residues. Germline V gives CDR1 SQVTM, CDR2 ANQGSEA. With 7 bases removed from V and 5 bases from J, the gap between germline ends came to 17 bases. Full variable domain (missing parts from reference TRBV29-1 and TRBJ1-1): SAVISQKPSRDICQRGTSLTIQCQVDSQVTMMFWYRQQPGQSLTLIATANQGSEATYESGFVIDKFPISRPNLTFSTLTVSNMSPEDSSIYLCSALRDSGTEAFFGQGTRLTVV.

The genes are TRBV6-5 and TRBJ1-1, with D perhaps TRBD1 (5 bases). Germline CDR1 is MNHEY and CDR2 is SVGAGI. V lost 8 bases to trimming and J lost 4 bases, with 14 bases between them. This CDR3 region has 13 residues. CDR3 nucleotides: TGTGCCAGCGTTTGGGGCGGAGCCACTGAAGCTTTCTTT. Encoded protein: CASVWGGATEAFF.

The rearrangement links TRBV4-1 to TRBJ1-2, with D unresolved. Germline-derived CDR1 and CDR2 are MGHRA and YSYEKL. V was pared by 0 bases and J by 8 bases, with 10 bases between. This CDR3 has 13 residues. This CDR3 is CASSQDPGEGYTF. The DNA of the CDR3 is TGCGCCAGCAGCCAAGATCCCGGGGAAGGCTACACCTTC.

The chain joins TRBV11-3 to TRBJ2-5; D gene uncertain. The V end lost 0 bases, the J end lost 5 bases, and 7 bases lay between the germline ends. The CDR3 sequence is 13 residues long. Germline loops: CDR1 SGHNT, CDR2 YENEEA. Here the CDR3 reads CASSLDYEETQYF. CDR3 nucleotide sequence: TGTGCCAGCAGCTTAGATTATGAGGAGACCCAGTACTTC.

The genes are TRBV6-2 or TRBV6-3 and TRBJ2-7, with D possibly matching TRBD1 (5 bases). Germline CDR1 reads MNHEY; CDR2 reads SVGEGT. This CDR3 is 14 amino acids long. Trimming removed 7 bases from V and 2 bases from J, with 15 bases in between. The DNA for the CDR3 is TGTGCCAGCAACCCTGCCAGGGCAACCTACGAGCAGTACTTC. Its protein product is CASNPARATYEQYF.

The gene calls are TRBV12-3 or TRBV12-4 and TRBJ2-2, with D maybe TRBD2 (6 bases). CDR3 size: 12 residues. CDR3 bases: TGTGCGGGGAGGAAGAACACCGGGGAGCTGTTTTTT. It is translated as CAGRKNTGELFF.

With respect to this clone: One end of the junction is discordant with germline, which a read error may explain. The V and J genes are TRBV18 and TRBJ1-1; D might be TRBD1 (6 bases). Germline values: CDR1 KGHSH, CDR2 LQKENI. This CDR3 region has 13 residues. CDR3 protein: CASSPQGGAEAFF. CDR3 DNA sequence: TGTGCCAGCTCCCCACAGGGAGGGGCTGAAGCTTTCTTT.

The rearrangement joins TRBV5-8 to TRBJ1-5, with D maybe TRBD1 (6 bases). The CDR3 covers 16 residues. Trimming stripped 2 bases from V and 1 base from J, with 13 bases between. Germline CDR1 and CDR2: SGHTS and YDEGEE. The CDR3 loop is CASSLGGAWSNQPQHF. CDR3 bases: TGTGCCAGCAGCTTAGGGGGGGCTTGGAGCAATCAGCCCCAGCATTTT. Full variable domain (remainder filled in from reference TRBV5-8 and TRBJ1-5): EAGVTQSPTHLIKTRGQQATLRCSPISGHTSVYWYQQALGLGLQFLLWYDEGEERNRGNFPPRFSGRQFPNYSSELNVNALELEDSALYLCASSLGGAWSNQPQHFGDGTRLSIL.

The rearrangement uses TRBV6-5 and TRBJ1-3; 8 nucleotides agree with TRBD1. This CDR3 comprises 15 residues. Germline lookup yields CDR1 MNHEY and CDR2 SVGAGI. With 8 bases clipped from V and 7 bases from J, the junction kept 13 bases outside the gene matches. The CDR3 region has the DNA TGTGCCAGCTCGACTCAGACAGGGGATTCGAACACCATATATTTT. Its protein product is CASSTQTGDSNTIYF.

CDR3 bases: TGTGCCAGCAGAGGGACAGTGACCAGCAATCAGCCCCAGCATTTT. Translated, it gives CASRGTVTSNQPQHF. This chain uses TRBV2 with TRBJ1-5; 7 bases match TRBD1. The CDR3 runs to 15 residues. V shed 6 bases and J 1 base; nucleotides not matched to a gene: 6. The germline V gene encodes CDR1 SNHLY and CDR2 FYNNEI.

V and J are TRBV7-9 and TRBJ2-3; no reliable D call. The CDR3 loop spans 13 amino acids. The germline CDR1 and CDR2 sequences are SEHNR and FQNEAQ (reference sequence). The V end lost 6 bases, the J end lost 5 bases, and 12 bases lay between the germline ends. CDR3 loop: CASRTDTGDTQYF. CDR3 sequence (DNA): TGTGCCAGCAGAACCGACACCGGAGATACGCAGTATTTT.

The chain employs TRBV19 and TRBJ1-3; no clear D. Trimming left V 11 bases short and J 0 bases short, with 11 bases between. This CDR3 is 13 amino acids long. Germline V gene data show CDR1 as LNHDA and CDR2 as SQIVND (reference sequence). CDR3 sequence: CASRIISGNTIYF. DNA for the CDR3: TGTGCCTCGCGGATTATCTCTGGAAACACCATATATTTT.